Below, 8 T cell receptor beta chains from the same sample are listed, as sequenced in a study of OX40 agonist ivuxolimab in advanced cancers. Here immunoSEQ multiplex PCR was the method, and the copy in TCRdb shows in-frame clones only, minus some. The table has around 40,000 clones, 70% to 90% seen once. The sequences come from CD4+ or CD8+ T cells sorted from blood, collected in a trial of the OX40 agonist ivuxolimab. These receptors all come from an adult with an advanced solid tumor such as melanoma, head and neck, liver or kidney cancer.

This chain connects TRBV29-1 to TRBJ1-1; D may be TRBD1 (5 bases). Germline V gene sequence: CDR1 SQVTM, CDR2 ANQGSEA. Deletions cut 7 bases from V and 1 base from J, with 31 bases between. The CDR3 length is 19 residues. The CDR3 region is CSGGQRDSPHGVRNTEAFF. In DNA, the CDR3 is TGCAGCGGAGGCCAGCGCGACAGCCCCCACGGGGTTCGGAACACTGAAGCTTTCTTT. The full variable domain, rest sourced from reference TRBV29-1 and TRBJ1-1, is SAVISQKPSRDICQRGTSLTIQCQVDSQVTMMFWYRQQPGQSLTLIATANQGSEATYESGFVIDKFPISRPNLTFSTLTVSNMSPEDSSIYLCSGGQRDSPHGVRNTEAFFGQGTRLTVV.

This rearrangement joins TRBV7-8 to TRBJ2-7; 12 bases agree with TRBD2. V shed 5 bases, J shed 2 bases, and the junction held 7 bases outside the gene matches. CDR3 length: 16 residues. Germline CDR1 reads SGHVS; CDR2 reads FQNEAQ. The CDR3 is CASSRASGRVTYEQYF. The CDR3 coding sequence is TGTGCCAGCAGCCGCGCTAGCGGGAGGGTAACCTACGAGCAGTACTTC.

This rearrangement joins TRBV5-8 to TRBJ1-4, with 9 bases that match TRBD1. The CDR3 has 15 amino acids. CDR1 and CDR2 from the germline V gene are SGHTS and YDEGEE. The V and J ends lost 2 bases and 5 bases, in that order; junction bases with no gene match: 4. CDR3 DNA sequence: TGTGCCAGCAGCTTATACGGGACAGGGAATGAAAAACTGTTTTTT. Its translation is CASSLYGTGNEKLFF.

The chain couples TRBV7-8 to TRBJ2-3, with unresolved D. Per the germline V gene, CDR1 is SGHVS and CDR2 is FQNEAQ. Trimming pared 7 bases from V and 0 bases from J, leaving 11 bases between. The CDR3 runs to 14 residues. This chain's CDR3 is CASTLMGSTDTQYF. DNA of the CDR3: TGTGCCAGCACTCTAATGGGGAGCACAGATACGCAGTATTTT.

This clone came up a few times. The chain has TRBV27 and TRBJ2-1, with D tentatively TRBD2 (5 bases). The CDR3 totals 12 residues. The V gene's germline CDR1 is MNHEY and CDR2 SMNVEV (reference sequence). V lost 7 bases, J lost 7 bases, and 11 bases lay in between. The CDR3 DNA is TGTGCCAGCACGCGGGCAGGAAATGAGCAGTTCTTC. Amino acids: CASTRAGNEQFF.

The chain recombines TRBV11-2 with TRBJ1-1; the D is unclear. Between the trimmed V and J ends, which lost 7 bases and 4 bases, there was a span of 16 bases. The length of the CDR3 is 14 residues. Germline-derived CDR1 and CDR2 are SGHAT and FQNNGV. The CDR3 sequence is CASTGSFTATEAFF. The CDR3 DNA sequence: TGTGCCAGCACGGGATCGTTCACAGCCACTGAAGCTTTCTTT.

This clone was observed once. The DNA of the CDR3 is TGTGCCAGCAGCCCGGACAGGGGCCAGCAGTTCTTC. Translated: CASSPDRGQQFF. This rearrangement joins TRBV5-6 to TRBJ2-1; 9 bases line up with TRBD1. Per the germline V gene, CDR1 is SGHDT and CDR2 is YYEEEE. V was pared by 4 bases and J by 11 bases, with 4 bases of the junction left unmatched. The CDR3 loop spans 12 amino acids.

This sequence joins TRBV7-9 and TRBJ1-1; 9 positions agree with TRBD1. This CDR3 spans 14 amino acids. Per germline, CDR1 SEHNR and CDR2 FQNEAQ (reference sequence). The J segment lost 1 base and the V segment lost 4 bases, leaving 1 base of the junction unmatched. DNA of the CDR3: TGTGCCAGCAGCTGGGGACAGGGGAACACTGAAGCTTTCTTT. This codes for CASSWGQGNTEAFF.